The 14 T cell receptor beta chains presented below share a single source sample, sequenced in a study of T cells expressing NK-cell markers. TCRdb re-called the 5' RACE reads; every CDR3 protein appears as one record, without DNA. Its clone listing holds about 540,000 distinct CDR3 sequences. Input material: blood T cells: a sorted CD56 or NKG2C T cell subset, CD4+ or CD8+ T cells, or bulk PBMC T cells (not recorded which). The receptor set was obtained from a man younger than 30 in good health.

V is TRBV12-3 or TRBV12-4 and J is TRBJ1-4; the D gene TCRdb calls, TRBD1, cannot be checked with no DNA. The CDR3 extends over 14 amino acids. CDR3 amino acids: CASRPGTQHEKLFF.

This sequence joins TRBV5-5 and TRBJ2-1; lacking DNA, the TRBD1 call made by TCRdb goes unchecked. The CDR3 is 11 residues long. Germline V CDR1 and CDR2: SGHKS, YYEKEE (reference sequence). The CDR3 loop is CASSLQGEQFF.

This chain connects TRBV9 to TRBJ2-3; no DNA is available, so the TRBD1 call from TCRdb remains unchecked. Germline V CDR1 and CDR2: SGDLS, YYNGEE. This CDR3 is built from 11 residues. This chain's CDR3 is CASEGADTQYF. Supplemented by reference TRBV9 and TRBJ2-3, the full variable domain reads DSGVTQTPKHLITATGQRVTLRCSPRSGDLSVYWYQQSLDQGLQFLIQYYNGEERAKGNILERFSAQQFPDLHSELNLSSLELGDSALYFCASEGADTQYFGPGTRLTVL.

V and J are TRBV7-3 and TRBJ2-2; TCRdb's D gene call, TRBD2, goes unchecked for lack of DNA. The CDR3 consists of 14 residues. Germline values: CDR1 SGHTA, CDR2 FQGTGA. The CDR3 sequence: CASSLTAVTGELFF.

The V and J genes are TRBV29-1 and TRBJ2-5; the D call of TRBD1 rests on TCRdb alone, since no DNA is present to check it. This CDR3 region has 13 residues. Germline-derived CDR1 and CDR2 are SQVTM and ANQGSEA. CDR3 in amino acids: CSVGTGSRETQYF.

The chain uses TRBV10-3 and TRBJ2-1. Germline V gene data show CDR1 as ENHRY and CDR2 as SYGVKD. This CDR3 comprises 13 residues. The CDR3: CAISEETTTEQFF.

The chain is built from TRBV12-3 or TRBV12-4 and TRBJ2-6; TCRdb gives TRBD2 as the D gene, but with no DNA this cannot be confirmed. This CDR3 region has 17 residues. The CDR3 loop reads CASSLVQSSSGANVLTF.

The chain links TRBV6-5 to TRBJ2-5; the TRBD1 assignment by TCRdb is unverifiable without DNA. The CDR3 has 14 amino acids. In germline, CDR1 is MNHEY, CDR2 SVGAGI. The CDR3 loop is CASSYSSGMETQYF.

The V and J genes are TRBV6-1 and TRBJ2-5; TCRdb designates TRBD2, a call that cannot be tested without DNA. The V gene's germline CDR1 is MNHNS and CDR2 SASEGT. This CDR3 contains 18 residues. CDR3 protein: CASTKIGGTSGEQETQYF.

The gene calls are TRBV7-2 and TRBJ2-2; TCRdb returns TRBD2, unconfirmable since there is no DNA. CDR3 length equals 16 residues. Germline V gene data show CDR1 as SGHTA and CDR2 as FQGNSA. CDR3 sequence reads: CASSLGPSPATGELFF.

This rearrangement joins TRBV4-3 to TRBJ2-1; the TCRdb D gene call, TRBD1, has no DNA to confirm it. The V gene's germline CDR1 is LGHNA and CDR2 YSLEER. The CDR3 length is 19 residues. CDR3 sequence reads: CASSQDWPPSGRAYNEQFF.

This chain joins TRBV4-2 and TRBJ2-7; the TCRdb call, TRBD1, lacks DNA for checking. The germline V gene encodes CDR1 LGHNA and CDR2 YNFKEQ. This CDR3 spans 18 amino acids. CDR3 in amino acids: CASSQDLSGTGSSYEQYF.

V and J are TRBV7-2 and TRBJ2-5. Germline values: CDR1 SGHTA, CDR2 FQGNSA. The CDR3 contains 12 residues. The CDR3 spells CASSHPGETQYF.

The chain is built from TRBV4-3 and TRBJ2-4; TCRdb gives TRBD2 as the D gene, but with no DNA this cannot be confirmed. This CDR3 contains 18 residues. CDR1 and CDR2 from the germline V gene are LGHNA and YSLEER. The CDR3 region is CASSQDIRRTGAFSIQYF.